Described below is a single T cell receptor beta chain sequence and its context. Its antigen is still unknown. Germline V gene sequence: CDR1 SQVTM, CDR2 ANQGSEA. The CDR3 loop spans 14 amino acids. Trimming took off 0 bases at V and 7 bases at J, with 12 bases between the two ends. This sample was taken from a study of beta chain features in type 1 diabetes. Study-wide results and limits: PCR might show a preference for shorter templates, equally across patients and controls.

Expressed TCRB transcripts were sequenced because the entire RNA isolate underwent reverse transcription. TCRdb keeps only in-frame clones here, not all; method: immunoSEQ multiplex PCR. The sample contains around 430,000 clones, about 29% of which appear only once. The sequencing input was naive CD4+ T cells from blood. The chain has TRBV29-1 and TRBJ2-2; D unclear. This clonotype was sampled from a man aged 18 to 30 in good health. CDR3 DNA: TGCAGCGTTGAAGAGGGAAGGGTAGGCGGGGAGCTGTTTTTT. This translates into CSVEEGRVGGELFF.